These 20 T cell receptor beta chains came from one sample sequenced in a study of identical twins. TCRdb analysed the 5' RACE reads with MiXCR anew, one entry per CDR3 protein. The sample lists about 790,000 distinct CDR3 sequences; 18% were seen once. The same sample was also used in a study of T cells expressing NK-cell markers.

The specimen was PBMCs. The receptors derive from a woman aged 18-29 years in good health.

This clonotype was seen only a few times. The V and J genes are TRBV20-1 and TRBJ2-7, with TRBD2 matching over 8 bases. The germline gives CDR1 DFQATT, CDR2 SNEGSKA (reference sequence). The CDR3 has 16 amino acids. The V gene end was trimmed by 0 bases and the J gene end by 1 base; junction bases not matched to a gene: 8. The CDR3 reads CSARDPGGTYSYEQYF. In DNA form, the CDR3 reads TGCAGTGCTAGAGATCCGGGGGGGACATATTCCTACGAGCAGTACTTC.

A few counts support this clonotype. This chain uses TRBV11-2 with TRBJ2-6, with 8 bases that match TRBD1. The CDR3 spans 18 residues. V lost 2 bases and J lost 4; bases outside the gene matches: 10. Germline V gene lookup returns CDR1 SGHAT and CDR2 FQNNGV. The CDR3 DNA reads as TGTGCCAGCAGCTTACCAAGGACAGGGTTCCCCGGGGCCAACGTCCTGACTTTC. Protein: CASSLPRTGFPGANVLTF. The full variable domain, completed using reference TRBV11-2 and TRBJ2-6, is EAGVAQSPRYKIIEKRQSVAFWCNPISGHATLYWYQQILGQGPKLLIQFQNNGVVDDSQLPKDRFSAERLKGVDSTLKIQPAKLEDSAVYLCASSLPRTGFPGANVLTFGAGSRLTVL.

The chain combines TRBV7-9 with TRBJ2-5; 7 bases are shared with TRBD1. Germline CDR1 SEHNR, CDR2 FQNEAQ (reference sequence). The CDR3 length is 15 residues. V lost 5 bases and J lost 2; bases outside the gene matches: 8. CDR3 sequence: CASSPGQGQQETQYF. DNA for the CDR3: TGTGCCAGCAGCCCCGGCCAGGGACAGCAAGAGACCCAGTACTTC.

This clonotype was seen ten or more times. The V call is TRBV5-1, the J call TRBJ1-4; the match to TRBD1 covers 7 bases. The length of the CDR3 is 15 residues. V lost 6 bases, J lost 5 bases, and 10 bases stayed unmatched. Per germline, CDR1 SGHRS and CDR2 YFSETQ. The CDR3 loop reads CASNYRGGVNEKLFF. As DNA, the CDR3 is TGCGCCAGCAACTACCGAGGGGGCGTGAATGAAAAACTGTTTTTT. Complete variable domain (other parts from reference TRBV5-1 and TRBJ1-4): KAGVTQTPRYLIKTRGQQVTLSCSPISGHRSVSWYQQTPGQGLQFLFEYFSETQRNKGNFPGRFSGRQFSNSRSEMNVSTLELGDSALYLCASNYRGGVNEKLFFGSGTQLSVL.

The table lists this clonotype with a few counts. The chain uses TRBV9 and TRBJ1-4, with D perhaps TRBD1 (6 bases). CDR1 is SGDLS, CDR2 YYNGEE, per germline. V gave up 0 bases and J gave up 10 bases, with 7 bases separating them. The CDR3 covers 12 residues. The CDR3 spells CASSVEGGKLFF. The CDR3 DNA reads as TGTGCCAGCAGCGTAGAAGGGGGAAAACTGTTTTTT.

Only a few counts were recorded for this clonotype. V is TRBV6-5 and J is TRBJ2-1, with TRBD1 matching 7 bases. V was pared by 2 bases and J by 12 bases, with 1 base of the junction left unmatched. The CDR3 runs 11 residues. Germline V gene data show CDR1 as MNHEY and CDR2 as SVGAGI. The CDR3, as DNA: TGTGCCAGCAGTTACAGGGACAGGCAGTTCTTC. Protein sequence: CASSYRDRQFF.

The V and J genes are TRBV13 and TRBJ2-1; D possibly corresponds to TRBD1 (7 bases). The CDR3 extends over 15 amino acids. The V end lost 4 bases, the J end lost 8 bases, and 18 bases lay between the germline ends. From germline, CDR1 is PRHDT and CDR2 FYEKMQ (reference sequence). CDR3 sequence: CASSSGTEAGYEQFF. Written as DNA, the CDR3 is TGTGCCAGCAGCTCCGGGACAGAGGCGGGATATGAGCAGTTCTTC.

The CDR3 sequence is CASSQGNTYTGELFF. CDR3 bases: TGTGCCAGCAGCCAGGGTAATACGTACACCGGGGAGCTGTTTTTT. The genes are TRBV3-1 and TRBJ2-2, with D uncertain. V dropped 3 bases and J dropped 3 bases, with 11 bases sitting between them. Per the germline V gene, CDR1 is LGHDT and CDR2 is YNNKEL (reference sequence). The length of the CDR3 is 15 residues.

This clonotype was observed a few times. The CDR3 nucleotides read TGCAGTGCGCAAACGGCAGGGAGTGGATGGGAGACCCAGTACTTC. Protein product: CSAQTAGSGWETQYF. This sequence joins TRBV20-1 and TRBJ2-5; D may correspond to TRBD1 or TRBD2 (5 bases each). CDR1 DFQATT and CDR2 SNEGSKA come from the germline V gene (reference sequence). The CDR3 sequence is 15 residues long. V lost 6 bases and J lost 5, with 22 bases in between.

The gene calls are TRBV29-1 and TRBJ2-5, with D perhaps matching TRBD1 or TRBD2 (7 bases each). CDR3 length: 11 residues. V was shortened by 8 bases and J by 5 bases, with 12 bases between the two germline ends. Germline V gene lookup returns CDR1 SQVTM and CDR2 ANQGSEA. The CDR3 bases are TGCAGCCAGGGGGGGCCGGAGACCCAGTACTTC. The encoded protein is CSQGGPETQYF.

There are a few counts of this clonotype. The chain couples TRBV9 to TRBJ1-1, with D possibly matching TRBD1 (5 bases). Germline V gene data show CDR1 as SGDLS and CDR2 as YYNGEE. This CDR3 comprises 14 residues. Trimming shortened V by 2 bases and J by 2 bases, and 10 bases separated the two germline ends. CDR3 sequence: CASSVGHVNTEAFF. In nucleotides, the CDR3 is TGTGCCAGCAGCGTCGGACATGTAAACACTGAAGCTTTCTTT. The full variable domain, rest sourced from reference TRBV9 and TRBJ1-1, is DSGVTQTPKHLITATGQRVTLRCSPRSGDLSVYWYQQSLDQGLQFLIQYYNGEERAKGNILERFSAQQFPDLHSELNLSSLELGDSALYFCASSVGHVNTEAFFGQGTRLTVV.

As DNA, the CDR3 is TGCAGTGCCCTCTCCTGGACTGTCCTCACAGATACGCAGTATTTT. Its translation is CSALSWTVLTDTQYF. The genes are TRBV20-1 and TRBJ2-3, with a weak D call TRBD2 (5 bases). V was trimmed by 6 bases and J by 2 bases, leaving 18 bases between them. The CDR3 length is 15 residues. The germline CDR1 and CDR2 sequences are DFQATT and SNEGSKA (reference sequence).

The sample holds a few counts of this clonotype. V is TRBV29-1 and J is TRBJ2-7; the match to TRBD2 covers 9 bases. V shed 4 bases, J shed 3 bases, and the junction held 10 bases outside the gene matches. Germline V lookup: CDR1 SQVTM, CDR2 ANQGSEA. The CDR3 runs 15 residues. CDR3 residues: CSVVASGTSSYEQYF. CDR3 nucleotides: TGCAGCGTTGTTGCTTCCGGGACTAGCAGCTACGAGCAGTACTTC.

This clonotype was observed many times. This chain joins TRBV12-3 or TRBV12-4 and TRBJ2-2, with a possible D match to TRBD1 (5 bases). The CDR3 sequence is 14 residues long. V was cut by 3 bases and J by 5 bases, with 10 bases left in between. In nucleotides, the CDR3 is TGTGCCAGCAGTTTGCAGGGCGGAACCGGGGAGCTGTTTTTT. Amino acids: CASSLQGGTGELFF.

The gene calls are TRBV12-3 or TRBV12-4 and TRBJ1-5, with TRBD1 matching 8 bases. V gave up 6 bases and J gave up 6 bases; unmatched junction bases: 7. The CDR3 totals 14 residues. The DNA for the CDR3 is TGTGCCAGCAGGATGGGACAGGCGGGTCAGCCCCAGCATTTT. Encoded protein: CASRMGQAGQPQHF.

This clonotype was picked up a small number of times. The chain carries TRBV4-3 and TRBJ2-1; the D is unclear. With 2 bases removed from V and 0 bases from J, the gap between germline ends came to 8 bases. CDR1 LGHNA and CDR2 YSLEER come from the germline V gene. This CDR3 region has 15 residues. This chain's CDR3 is CASSQTRGSYNEQFF. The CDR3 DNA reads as TGCGCCAGCAGCCAAACTCGCGGCTCCTACAATGAGCAGTTCTTC.

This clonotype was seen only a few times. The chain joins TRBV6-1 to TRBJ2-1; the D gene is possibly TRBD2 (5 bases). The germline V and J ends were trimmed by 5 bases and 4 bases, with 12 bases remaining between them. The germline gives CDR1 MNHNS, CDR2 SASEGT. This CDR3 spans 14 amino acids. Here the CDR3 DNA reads TGTGCCAGCAGTCGTAGCGCGTTTTACAATGAGCAGTTCTTC. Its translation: CASSRSAFYNEQFF.

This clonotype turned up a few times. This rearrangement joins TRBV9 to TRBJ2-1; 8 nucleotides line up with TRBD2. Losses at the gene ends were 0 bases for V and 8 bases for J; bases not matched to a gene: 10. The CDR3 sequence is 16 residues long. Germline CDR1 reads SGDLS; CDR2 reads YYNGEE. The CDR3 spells CASSVGFGLAQDEQFF. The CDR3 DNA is TGTGCCAGCAGCGTAGGGTTCGGACTAGCACAGGATGAGCAGTTCTTC.

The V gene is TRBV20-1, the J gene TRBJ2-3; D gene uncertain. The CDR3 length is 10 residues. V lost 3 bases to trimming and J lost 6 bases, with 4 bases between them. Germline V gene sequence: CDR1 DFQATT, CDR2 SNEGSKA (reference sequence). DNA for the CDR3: TGCAGTGCTAGTGTCGATACGCAGTATTTT. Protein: CSASVDTQYF.

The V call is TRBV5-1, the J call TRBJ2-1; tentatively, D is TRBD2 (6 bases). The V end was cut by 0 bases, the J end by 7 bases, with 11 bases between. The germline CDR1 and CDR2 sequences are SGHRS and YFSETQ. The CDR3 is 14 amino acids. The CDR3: CASSLGAGRNEQFF. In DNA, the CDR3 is TGCGCCAGCAGCTTGGGCGCGGGAAGGAATGAGCAGTTCTTC.